These 30 T cell receptor beta chains originate from one sample sequenced in a study of blood T cell repertoires in COVID-19. Clones were sequenced by immunoSEQ multiplex PCR, and TCRdb holds only the in-frame ones, with some missing. Altogether around 130,000 clones are present, around 87% being singletons, with the ten largest covering more than 5%. Sequenced: peripheral blood. Every receptor here comes from a human donor in a cohort sampled during active COVID-19.

With respect to this clone: Other DNA sequences in the same sample also yield this CDR3. V is TRBV6-5 and J is TRBJ2-5, with D possibly TRBD2 on 5 matching bases. Trimming stripped 0 bases from V and 1 base from J, with 6 bases between. Germline CDR1 MNHEY, CDR2 SVGAGI. This CDR3 has 14 amino acids. CDR3 DNA sequence: TGTGCCAGCAGTTACTCTGGAGGCCAAGAGACCCAGTACTTC. Translating gives CASSYSGGQETQYF.

The chain has TRBV6-5 and TRBJ2-5, with 9 bases lining up with TRBD2. The CDR3 covers 14 residues. The V segment lost 8 bases and the J segment 5 bases; nucleotides outside the gene matches: 9. Germline CDR1 is MNHEY and CDR2 is SVGAGI. The CDR3 DNA sequence: TGTGCCAGCTCCTTATTGCGGGAGGGGGAGACCCAGTACTTC. Protein product: CASSLLREGETQYF.

This rearrangement joins TRBV11-2 to TRBJ2-1, with a tentative D call TRBD2 (6 bases). The germline CDR1 and CDR2 sequences are SGHAT and FQNNGV. The CDR3 length is 13 residues. Trimming took off 1 base at V and 8 bases at J, with 9 bases between the two ends. The CDR3 nucleotides read TGTGCCAGCAGCTTAGTTTGGAGGGATGAGCAGTTCTTC. Translation gives CASSLVWRDEQFF.

This clone was counted once. V usage is TRBV3-1 (or the pseudogene TRBV3-2) and J usage is TRBJ2-2; 7 bases are shared with TRBD1. CDR1 and CDR2 (germline): LGHDT, YNNKEL (reference sequence). V lost 3 bases and J lost 6; bases outside the gene matches: 7. The CDR3 contains 15 residues. The CDR3, as DNA: TGTGCCAGCAGCCATCTACAGGGGTCCCCCGGGGAGCTGTTTTTT. This sequence encodes CASSHLQGSPGELFF.

This clone has a handful of counts. The chain recombines TRBV28 with TRBJ1-5, with TRBD1 as a possible D gene (5 bases). From germline, CDR1 is MDHEN and CDR2 SYDVKM. V was trimmed by 5 bases and J by 4 bases, leaving 12 bases between them. The CDR3 sequence is 14 residues long. The CDR3 region is CASSTGHANQPQHF. The CDR3 DNA reads as TGTGCCAGCAGTACCGGACACGCAAATCAGCCCCAGCATTTT. Complete variable domain (other parts from reference TRBV28 and TRBJ1-5): DVKVTQSSRYLVKRTGEKVFLECVQDMDHENMFWYRQDPGLGLRLIYFSYDVKMKEKGDIPEGYSVSREKKERFSLILESASTNQTSMYLCASSTGHANQPQHFGDGTRLSIL.

J is TRBJ2-7 and V is TRBV24-1, with D tentatively TRBD2 (5 bases). Deletions cut 5 bases from V and 6 bases from J, with 16 bases between. The germline gives CDR1 KGHDR, CDR2 SFDVKD. The CDR3 spans 14 residues. CDR3 in amino acids: CATSVSGSTGEQYF. The CDR3 DNA is TGTGCCACCAGTGTCTCGGGGAGTACGGGCGAGCAGTACTTC.

This chain links TRBV27 with TRBJ1-1; D might be TRBD1 (5 bases). The CDR3 spans 15 residues. CDR1 and CDR2 from the germline V gene are MNHEY and SMNVEV (reference sequence). V shed 2 bases and J shed 6 bases, with 16 bases lying between them. CDR3 sequence (DNA): TGTGCCAGCAGTTTACCAGGGCTGGGTTTGTCTGAAGCTTTCTTT. Encoded protein: CASSLPGLGLSEAFF.

In this sample, this clone turned up once. This rearrangement joins TRBV2 to TRBJ2-2; the match to TRBD2 covers 9 bases. With 8 bases clipped from V and 4 bases from J, the junction kept 5 bases outside the gene matches. Germline V lookup: CDR1 SNHLY, CDR2 FYNNEI. This CDR3 has 14 residues. The CDR3 nucleotides read TGTGCCAGCTCCGGACTAGCGATCACCGGGGAGCTGTTTTTT. Protein sequence: CASSGLAITGELFF.

The chain is built from TRBV2 and TRBJ2-3; 10 bases agree with TRBD2. This CDR3 has 14 amino acids. The trim removed 6 bases at V and 6 bases at J, leaving 6 bases unmatched. CDR1 and CDR2 (germline): SNHLY, FYNNEI. DNA of the CDR3: TGTGCCAGCAGCCCACTAGCGGGGTTGGATACGCAGTATTTT. Protein sequence: CASSPLAGLDTQYF. Variable domain in full (rest from reference TRBV2 and TRBJ2-3): EPEVTQTPSHQVTQMGQEVILRCVPISNHLYFYWYRQILGQKVEFLVSFYNNEISEKSEIFDDQFSVERPDGSNFTLKIRSTKLEDSAMYFCASSPLAGLDTQYFGPGTRLTVL.

CDR3 sequence reads: CASSALGQRLNTGELFF. The DNA for the CDR3 is TGTGCCAGCAGCGCTCTCGGACAGCGCCTAAACACCGGGGAGCTGTTTTTT. The chain links TRBV9 to TRBJ2-2, with a possible D match to TRBD1 (6 bases). The V gene's germline CDR1 is SGDLS and CDR2 YYNGEE. The V gene lost 3 bases and the J gene lost 2 bases, with 17 bases spanning the gap. The CDR3 sequence is 17 residues long. The entire variable domain, with the rest obtained from reference TRBV9 and TRBJ2-2, is as follows: DSGVTQTPKHLITATGQRVTLRCSPRSGDLSVYWYQQSLDQGLQFLIQYYNGEERAKGNILERFSAQQFPDLHSELNLSSLELGDSALYFCASSALGQRLNTGELFFGEGSRLTVL.

The chain is built from TRBV3-1 (or the pseudogene TRBV3-2) and TRBJ2-1, with D hard to call. This CDR3 contains 14 residues. The germline V gene has CDR1 LGHDT and CDR2 YNNKEL (reference sequence). The ends were cut back, 1 base at V and 7 bases at J, with 11 bases in the middle. CDR3 sequence: CASSQVTVRNEQFF. The CDR3 DNA is TGTGCCAGCAGCCAAGTAACGGTGAGGAATGAGCAGTTCTTC.

This rearrangement joins TRBV3-1 (or the pseudogene TRBV3-2) to TRBJ1-2; D is perhaps TRBD1 (6 bases). CDR1 is LGHDT, CDR2 YNNKEL, per germline (reference sequence). The CDR3 contains 15 residues. With 4 bases removed from V and 7 bases from J, the gap between germline ends came to 19 bases. The CDR3 spells CASSRGGRGGLGYTF. CDR3 sequence (DNA): TGTGCCAGCAGCCGGGGGGGCAGGGGCGGACTTGGCTACACCTTC.

This clone was recorded only once. The rearrangement uses TRBV5-1 and TRBJ2-7; 7 bases fit TRBD1. J was trimmed by 2 bases and V by 6 bases; bases with no gene match: 2. Germline values: CDR1 SGHRS, CDR2 YFSETQ. The CDR3 totals 12 residues. The CDR3: CASMGQTYEQYF. CDR3 sequence (DNA): TGCGCCAGCATGGGACAGACCTACGAGCAGTACTTC.

The chain carries TRBV5-6 and TRBJ1-2, with 7 bases lining up with TRBD1. J gave up 3 bases and V 7 bases, and 6 bases lay outside the gene matches. CDR3 length equals 13 residues. Germline-derived CDR1 and CDR2 are SGHDT and YYEEEE. Here the CDR3 reads CASLGGWDYGYTF. The CDR3 DNA is TGTGCCAGCTTAGGGGGCTGGGACTATGGCTACACCTTC.

The chain employs TRBV19 and TRBJ1-2; possible D gene TRBD1, 6 bases. There are 15 residues in the CDR3. V shed 5 bases and J shed 7 bases, with 20 bases lying between them. Germline V CDR1 and CDR2: LNHDA, SQIVND (reference sequence). The CDR3 reads CASSGPGGLNIGYTF. DNA of the CDR3: TGTGCCAGTAGTGGACCGGGGGGGCTCAATATTGGCTACACCTTC.

This chain links TRBV11-1 with TRBJ2-7; 7 nucleotides line up with TRBD1. Germline V gives CDR1 SGHAT, CDR2 FQDESV (reference sequence). V dropped 3 bases and J dropped 0; count of bases not matched to a gene: 5. CDR3 length equals 15 residues. CDR3 loop: CASSFGTAPSYEQYF. As DNA, the CDR3 is TGTGCCAGCAGCTTCGGGACAGCTCCCTCCTACGAGCAGTACTTC.

This clone was detected once. The rearrangement joins TRBV1 to TRBJ2-3; the D segment call TRBD2 is taken from the table without a DNA check. TRBV1 is deemed a pseudogene. This CDR3 has 16 residues. The CDR3 coding sequence is TGCACCAGCAGCCTGCCGGGACTAGCGGAGGTAGATACGCAGTATTTT. Residues: CTSSLPGLAEVDTQYF.

This clone was detected only a few times. The chain uses TRBV27 and TRBJ1-6; 8 nucleotides line up with TRBD1. Germline values: CDR1 MNHEY, CDR2 SMNVEV (reference sequence). Trimming cost V 7 bases and J 4 bases; bases outside gene matches: 3. The CDR3 has 14 residues. The CDR3 DNA is TGTGCCAGCAAACAGGGGGGTTATAATTCACCCCTCCACTTT. Amino acids: CASKQGGYNSPLHF.

The V call is TRBV20-1, the J call TRBJ1-6; D uncertain. Per the germline V gene, CDR1 is DFQATT and CDR2 is SNEGSKA (reference sequence). V was cut by 3 bases and J by 5 bases, with 14 bases left in between. The CDR3 totals 15 residues. The CDR3 DNA reads as TGCAGTGCTAGTCATGAGGGCGACAATAATTCACCCCTCCACTTT. This encodes CSASHEGDNNSPLHF.

The chain has TRBV7-8 and TRBJ2-2, with TRBD1 identical over 10 bases. From germline, CDR1 is SGHVS and CDR2 FQNEAQ. CDR3 length: 17 residues. V was clipped by 6 bases and J by 5 bases; unmatched bases: 12. This CDR3 is CASRSGRQGALTGELFF. The CDR3 nucleotides read TGTGCCAGCAGATCTGGAAGACAGGGGGCTCTAACCGGGGAGCTGTTTTTT.

In its sample, this clone was seen a few times. The V call is TRBV3-1 (or the pseudogene TRBV3-2), the J call TRBJ2-7, with D maybe TRBD1 (5 bases). This CDR3 has 18 residues. Trimming cost V 1 base and J 0 bases, with 19 bases left between them. In germline, CDR1 is LGHDT, CDR2 YNNKEL (reference sequence). DNA for the CDR3: TGTGCCAGCAGCCAAGGGGATTGGGGCCAGGTAGGCTCCTACGAGCAGTACTTC. Translated, it gives CASSQGDWGQVGSYEQYF.

The rearrangement joins TRBV28 to TRBJ2-1; 8 bases align to TRBD1. Looked up from germline, CDR1 is MDHEN and CDR2 is SYDVKM. This CDR3 comprises 13 residues. The V segment lost 10 bases and the J segment 6 bases; nucleotides outside the gene matches: 8. The CDR3 spells CATTRGLGNEQFF. The CDR3 nucleotides are TGTGCCACCACCAGGGGGCTGGGCAATGAGCAGTTCTTC.

The V gene is TRBV3-1 (or the pseudogene TRBV3-2), the J gene TRBJ2-7, with D unresolved. Trimming stripped 5 bases from V and 12 bases from J, with 14 bases between. Looked up from germline, CDR1 is LGHDT and CDR2 is YNNKEL (reference sequence). CDR3 length: 11 residues. The CDR3 DNA reads as TGTGCCAGCAGCGCCTCGAATCGGGTGTACTTC. Translating it yields CASSASNRVYF.

The V gene is TRBV5-1, the J gene TRBJ1-6, with D possibly TRBD1 on 6 matching bases. Trimming removed 0 bases at V and 9 bases at J, with 10 bases between. Germline V gene data show CDR1 as SGHRS and CDR2 as YFSETQ. This CDR3 is built from 14 residues. This chain's CDR3 is CASSLDREGSPLHF. The CDR3 nucleotides read TGCGCCAGCAGCTTGGACAGGGAGGGTTCACCCCTCCACTTT.

The sample holds one count of this clone. This chain links TRBV20-1 with TRBJ2-1; 12 positions agree with TRBD2. The CDR3 loop spans 15 amino acids. V gave up 3 bases and J gave up 2 bases; unmatched junction bases: 2. CDR1 is DFQATT, CDR2 SNEGSKA, per germline (reference sequence). The CDR3 reads CSASGLAGTYNEQFF. As DNA, the CDR3 is TGCAGTGCTAGTGGACTAGCGGGGACCTACAATGAGCAGTTCTTC.

V gene TRBV11-2 combines with J gene TRBJ2-7, with D uncertain. The CDR3 has 11 amino acids. The germline V gene encodes CDR1 SGHAT and CDR2 FQNNGV. Between the trimmed V and J ends, which lost 3 bases and 6 bases, there was a span of 6 bases. The CDR3, as DNA: TGTGCCAGCAGCTTTCGGGTCGAGCAGTACTTC. This encodes CASSFRVEQYF. Full variable domain (missing parts from reference TRBV11-2 and TRBJ2-7): EAGVAQSPRYKIIEKRQSVAFWCNPISGHATLYWYQQILGQGPKLLIQFQNNGVVDDSQLPKDRFSAERLKGVDSTLKIQPAKLEDSAVYLCASSFRVEQYFGPGTRLTVT.

The rearrangement uses TRBV9 and TRBJ2-1, with a weak D call TRBD2 (7 bases). Germline assignment: CDR1 SGDLS and CDR2 YYNGEE. V lost 3 bases and J lost 8, with 18 bases in between. CDR3 size: 15 residues. CDR3 sequence reads: CASSAAGRGAYEQFF. The CDR3 DNA reads TGTGCCAGCAGCGCGGCCGGCCGGGGGGCGTATGAGCAGTTCTTC.

The V gene is TRBV6-5, the J gene TRBJ2-1, with TRBD2 identical over 8 bases. The trim removed 6 bases at V and 5 bases at J, leaving 6 bases unmatched. The V gene's germline CDR1 is MNHEY and CDR2 SVGAGI. The CDR3 is made up of 14 amino acids. Written as DNA, the CDR3 is TGTGCCAGCAGGACGCGGGGGGCTGACAATGAGCAGTTCTTC. As protein: CASRTRGADNEQFF.

This sequence joins TRBV9 and TRBJ2-7, with TRBD2 as a possible D gene (6 bases). The V gene lost 4 bases and the J gene lost 4 bases, with 9 bases spanning the gap. Germline-derived CDR1 and CDR2 are SGDLS and YYNGEE. The length of the CDR3 is 12 residues. The CDR3, as DNA: TGTGCCAGCAGCTATGCGGGATACGAGCAGTACTTC. Residues: CASSYAGYEQYF.

The chain carries TRBV7-9 and TRBJ2-3, with TRBD1 identical over 9 bases. This CDR3 has 17 amino acids. V lost 5 bases, J lost 0 bases, and 9 bases stayed unmatched. Germline loops: CDR1 SEHNR, CDR2 FQNEAQ (reference sequence). The CDR3 nucleotides read TGTGCCAGCAGCCCAAGGGGACAGGGCCTAAGCACAGATACGCAGTATTTT. The encoded protein is CASSPRGQGLSTDTQYF.